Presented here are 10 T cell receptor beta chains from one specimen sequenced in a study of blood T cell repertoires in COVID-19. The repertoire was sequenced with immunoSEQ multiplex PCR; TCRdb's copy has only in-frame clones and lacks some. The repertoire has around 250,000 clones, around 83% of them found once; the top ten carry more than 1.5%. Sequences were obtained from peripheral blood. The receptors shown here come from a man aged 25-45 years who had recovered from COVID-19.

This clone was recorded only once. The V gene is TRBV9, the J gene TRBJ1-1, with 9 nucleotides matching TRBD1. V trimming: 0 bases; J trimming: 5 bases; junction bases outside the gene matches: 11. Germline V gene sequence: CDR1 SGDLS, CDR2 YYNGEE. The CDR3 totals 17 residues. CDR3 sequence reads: CASSVAPTGGLVTEAFF. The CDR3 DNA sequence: TGTGCCAGCAGCGTAGCTCCGACAGGGGGGCTGGTAACTGAAGCTTTCTTT.

The CDR3 sequence is CASSDIDMNTEAFF. The CDR3 DNA is TGTGCCAGCAGTGATATAGACATGAACACTGAAGCTTTCTTT. This sequence joins TRBV6-1 and TRBJ1-1; D is unclear. Between the trimmed V and J ends, which lost 3 bases and 0 bases, there was a span of 8 bases. From germline, CDR1 is MNHNS and CDR2 SASEGT. The CDR3 totals 14 residues.

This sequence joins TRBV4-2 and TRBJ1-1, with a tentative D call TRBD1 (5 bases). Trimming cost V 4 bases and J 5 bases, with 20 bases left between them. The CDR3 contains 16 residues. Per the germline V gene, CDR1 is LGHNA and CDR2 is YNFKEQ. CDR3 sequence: CASSRFVLRGATEAFF. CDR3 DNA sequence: TGTGCCAGCAGCCGATTCGTGTTAAGGGGCGCGACTGAAGCTTTCTTT.

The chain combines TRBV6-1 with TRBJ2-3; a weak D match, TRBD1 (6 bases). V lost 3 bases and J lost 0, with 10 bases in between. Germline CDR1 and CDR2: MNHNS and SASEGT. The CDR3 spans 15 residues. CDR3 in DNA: TGTGCCAGCAGTGACCGGGACACTAGCACAGATACGCAGTATTTT. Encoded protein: CASSDRDTSTDTQYF.

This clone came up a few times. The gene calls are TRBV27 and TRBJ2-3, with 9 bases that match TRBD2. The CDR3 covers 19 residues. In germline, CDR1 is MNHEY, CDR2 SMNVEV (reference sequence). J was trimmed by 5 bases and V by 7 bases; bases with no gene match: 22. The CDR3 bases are TGTGCCAGCAAGTTTACGGCTAGCGGGGTGATCTCCGGGGGAGATACGCAGTATTTT. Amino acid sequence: CASKFTASGVISGGDTQYF.

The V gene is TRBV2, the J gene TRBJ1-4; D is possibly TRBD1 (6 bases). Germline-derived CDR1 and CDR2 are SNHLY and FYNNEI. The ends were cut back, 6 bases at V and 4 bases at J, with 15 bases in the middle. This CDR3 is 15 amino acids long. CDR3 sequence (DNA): TGTGCCAGCAGGCCAGGGGACCGAGTTAATGAAAAACTGTTTTTT. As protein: CASRPGDRVNEKLFF. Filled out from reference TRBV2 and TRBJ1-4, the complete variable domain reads EPEVTQTPSHQVTQMGQEVILRCVPISNHLYFYWYRQILGQKVEFLVSFYNNEISEKSEIFDDQFSVERPDGSNFTLKIRSTKLEDSAMYFCASRPGDRVNEKLFFGSGTQLSVL.

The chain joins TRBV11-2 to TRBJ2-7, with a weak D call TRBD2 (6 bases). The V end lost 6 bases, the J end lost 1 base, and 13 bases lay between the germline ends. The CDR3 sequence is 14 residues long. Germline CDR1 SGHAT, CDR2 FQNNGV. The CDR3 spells CASRLPGLSYEQYF. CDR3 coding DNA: TGTGCCAGCAGACTACCGGGACTTTCCTACGAGCAGTACTTC.

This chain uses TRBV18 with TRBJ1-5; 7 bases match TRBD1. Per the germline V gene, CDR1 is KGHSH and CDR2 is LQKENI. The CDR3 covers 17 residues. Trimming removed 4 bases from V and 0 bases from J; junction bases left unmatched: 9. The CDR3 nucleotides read TGTGCCAGCTCACTAACAGGGGTAGGGGATAGCAATCAGCCCCAGCATTTT. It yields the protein CASSLTGVGDSNQPQHF.

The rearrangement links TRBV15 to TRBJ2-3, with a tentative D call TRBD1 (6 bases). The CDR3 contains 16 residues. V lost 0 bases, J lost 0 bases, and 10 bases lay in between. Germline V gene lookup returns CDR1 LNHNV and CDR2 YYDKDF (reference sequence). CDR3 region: CATSRDPGQSTDTQYF. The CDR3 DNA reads TGTGCCACCAGCAGAGATCCAGGACAGAGCACAGATACGCAGTATTTT.

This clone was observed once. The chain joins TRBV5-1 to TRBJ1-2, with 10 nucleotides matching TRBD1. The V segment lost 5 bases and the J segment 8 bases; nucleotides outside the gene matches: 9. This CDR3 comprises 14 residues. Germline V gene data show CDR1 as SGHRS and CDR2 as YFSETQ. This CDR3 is CASRESGTGVGYTF. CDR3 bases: TGCGCCAGCAGGGAGTCCGGGACAGGGGTCGGCTACACCTTC.